This T cell receptor (beta chain) was recovered during a study of T cells after yellow fever vaccination. Study results and caveats: In FACS-sorted repertoires, abundant clonotypes from the bulk population could appear as contaminants. Most clones from primary vaccination were detected again post-booster (96% CD4, about 88% CD8).

UMIs and a universal primer site were added when TCR cDNA was made by 5'RACE template switching. MiXCR, applied by TCRdb to the 5' RACE reads, yields one record per CDR3 protein. The table has some 500,000 distinct CDR3 sequences, about 14% seen once. V lost 6 bases, J lost 0 bases, and 12 bases lay in between. The CDR3 is 14 residues long. The germline gives CDR1 DFQATT, CDR2 SNEGSKA (reference sequence). Regarding this clonotype: Antigen specificity is unknown.

This TCR derives from a man aged 25 to 40 who received the YFV17D yellow fever vaccine. The chain couples TRBV20-1 to TRBJ1-3; unclear D gene. The specimen was PBMCs, collected on the day of the yellow fever booster vaccination. CDR3 nucleotides: TGCAGTGCCCCTACCCAAAGCTCTGGAAACACCATATATTTT. This translates into CSAPTQSSGNTIYF.